Here is one T cell receptor beta chain with its context. Its antigen remains unknown. Through a sample-barcoded 5' primer and a J-beta primer mix, a second PCR was run for 7 to 11 cycles. From the 5' RACE reads, TCRdb called clonotypes with MiXCR, one entry per CDR3 protein. The repertoire holds 600,000 or so distinct CDR3 sequences, with about 30% as singletons. The data are from a study of blood T cells in healthy people across ages. The study, taken as a whole, reports: Older age coincided with a roughly linear decline in TCR beta diversity per million T cells.

The CDR3 has 13 amino acids. Between the trimmed V and J ends, which lost 2 bases and 4 bases, there was a span of 9 bases. CDR1 is SNHLY and CDR2 is FYNNEI in the germline V gene. The TCR originated in an elderly woman in good health. The V and J genes are TRBV2 and TRBJ2-7; tentatively, D is TRBD1 (6 bases). Material for sequencing was blood. The CDR3 reads CASSEFGQYEQYF. The CDR3 nucleotides read TGTGCCAGCAGTGAATTTGGACAGTACGAGCAGTACTTC.